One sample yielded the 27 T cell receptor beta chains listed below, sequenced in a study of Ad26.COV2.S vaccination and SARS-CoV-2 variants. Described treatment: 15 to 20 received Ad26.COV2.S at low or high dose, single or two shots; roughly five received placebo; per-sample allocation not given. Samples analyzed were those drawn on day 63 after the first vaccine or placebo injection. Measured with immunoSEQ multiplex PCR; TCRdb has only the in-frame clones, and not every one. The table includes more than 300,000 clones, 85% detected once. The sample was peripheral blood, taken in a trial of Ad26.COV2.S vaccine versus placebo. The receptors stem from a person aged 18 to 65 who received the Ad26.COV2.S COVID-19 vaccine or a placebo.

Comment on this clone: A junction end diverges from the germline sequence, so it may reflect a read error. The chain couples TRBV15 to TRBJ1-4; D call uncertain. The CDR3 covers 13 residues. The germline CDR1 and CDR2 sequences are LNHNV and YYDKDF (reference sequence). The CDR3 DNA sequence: TGTGCCACCGGCAGGCGTCTTAATGAAAAACTGTTTTTT. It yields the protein CATGRRLNEKLFF.

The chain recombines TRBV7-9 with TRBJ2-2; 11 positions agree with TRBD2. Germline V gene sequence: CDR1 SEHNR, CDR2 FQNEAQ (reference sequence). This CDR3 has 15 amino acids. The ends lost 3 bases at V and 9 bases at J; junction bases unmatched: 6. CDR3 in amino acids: CASSFLSGGARELFF. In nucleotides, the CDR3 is TGTGCCAGCAGCTTCCTTAGCGGGGGGGCCCGGGAGCTGTTTTTT.

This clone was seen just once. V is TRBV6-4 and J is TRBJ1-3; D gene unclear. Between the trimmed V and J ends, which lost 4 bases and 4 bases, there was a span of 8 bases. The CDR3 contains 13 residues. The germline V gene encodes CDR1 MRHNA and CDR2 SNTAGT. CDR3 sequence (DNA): TGTGCCAGCAGTGCCGAGATCGGAAACACCATATATTTT. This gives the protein CASSAEIGNTIYF.

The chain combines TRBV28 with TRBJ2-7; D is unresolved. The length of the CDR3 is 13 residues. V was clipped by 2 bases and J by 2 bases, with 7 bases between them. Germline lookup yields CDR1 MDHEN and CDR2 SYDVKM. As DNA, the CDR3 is TGTGCCAGCAGTTTAACGGCCACCTACGAGCAGTACTTC. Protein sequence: CASSLTATYEQYF.

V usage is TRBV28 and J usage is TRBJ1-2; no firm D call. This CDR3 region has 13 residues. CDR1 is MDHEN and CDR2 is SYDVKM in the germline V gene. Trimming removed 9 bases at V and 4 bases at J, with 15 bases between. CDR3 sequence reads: CASLRTLSYGYTF. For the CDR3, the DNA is TGTGCCAGTCTCCGGACCCTTTCCTATGGCTACACCTTC.

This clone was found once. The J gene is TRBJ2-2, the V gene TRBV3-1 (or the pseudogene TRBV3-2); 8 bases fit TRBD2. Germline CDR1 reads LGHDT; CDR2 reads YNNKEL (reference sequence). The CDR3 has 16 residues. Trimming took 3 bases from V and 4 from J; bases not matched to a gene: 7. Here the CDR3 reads CASSHRAGGLTGELFF. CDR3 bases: TGTGCCAGCAGCCATCGGGCGGGGGGCCTCACCGGGGAGCTGTTTTTT.

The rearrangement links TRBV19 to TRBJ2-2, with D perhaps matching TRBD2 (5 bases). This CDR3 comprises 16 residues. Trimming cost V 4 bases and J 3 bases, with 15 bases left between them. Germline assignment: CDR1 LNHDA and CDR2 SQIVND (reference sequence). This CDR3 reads CASSSRMRADTGELFF. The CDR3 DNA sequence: TGTGCCAGTAGTAGCCGAATGAGGGCAGACACCGGGGAGCTGTTTTTT.

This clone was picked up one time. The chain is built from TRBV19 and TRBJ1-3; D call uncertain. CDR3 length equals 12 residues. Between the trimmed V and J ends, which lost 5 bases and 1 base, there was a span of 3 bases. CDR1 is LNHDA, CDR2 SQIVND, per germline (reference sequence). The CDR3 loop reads CASSRSGNTIYF. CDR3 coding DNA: TGTGCCAGTAGTCGGTCTGGAAACACCATATATTTT.

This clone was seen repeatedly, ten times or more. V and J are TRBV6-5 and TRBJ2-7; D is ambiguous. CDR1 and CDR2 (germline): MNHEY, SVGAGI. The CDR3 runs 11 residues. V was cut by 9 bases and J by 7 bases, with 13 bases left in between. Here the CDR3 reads CASSWGIEQYF. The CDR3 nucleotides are TGTGCCAGTTCGTGGGGAATAGAGCAGTACTTC.

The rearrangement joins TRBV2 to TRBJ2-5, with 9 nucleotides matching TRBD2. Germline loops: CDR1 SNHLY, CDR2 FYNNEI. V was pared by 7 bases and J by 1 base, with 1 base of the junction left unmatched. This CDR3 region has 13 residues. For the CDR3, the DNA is TGTGCCAGCACGCGGGGGGGCCAAGAGACCCAGTACTTC. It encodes CASTRGGQETQYF.

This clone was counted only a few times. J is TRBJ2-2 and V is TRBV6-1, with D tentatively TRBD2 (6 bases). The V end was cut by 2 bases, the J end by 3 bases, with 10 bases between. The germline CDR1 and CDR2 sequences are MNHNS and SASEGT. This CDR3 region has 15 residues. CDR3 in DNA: TGTGCCAGCAGTGAACGGGAGCAGCACACCGGGGAGCTGTTTTTT. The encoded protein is CASSEREQHTGELFF.

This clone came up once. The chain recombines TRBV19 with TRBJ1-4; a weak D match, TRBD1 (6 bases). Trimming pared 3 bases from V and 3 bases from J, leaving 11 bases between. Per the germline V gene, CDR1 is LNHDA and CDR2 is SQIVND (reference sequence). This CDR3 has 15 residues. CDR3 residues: CASSIQGRANEKLFF. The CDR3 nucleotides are TGTGCCAGTAGTATCCAGGGGCGGGCTAATGAAAAACTGTTTTTT.

CDR3: CASSVGTTGGLEQFF. The DNA of the CDR3 is TGTGCCAGCAGCGTAGGAACCACAGGGGGCCTTGAGCAGTTCTTC. V gene TRBV9 combines with J gene TRBJ2-1; 9 bases fit TRBD1. The V and J ends lost 0 bases and 9 bases, in that order; junction bases with no gene match: 7. The CDR3 is made up of 15 amino acids. The germline V gene encodes CDR1 SGDLS and CDR2 YYNGEE.

CDR3 DNA: TGTGCCAGTAGCAAGAGGGGACAGAAAAACATTCAGTACTTC. Protein sequence: CASSKRGQKNIQYF. The chain is built from TRBV19 and TRBJ2-4; 7 bases are a match to TRBD1. Germline CDR1 is LNHDA and CDR2 is SQIVND (reference sequence). V shed 6 bases, J shed 4 bases, and the junction held 6 bases outside the gene matches. The CDR3 is 14 amino acids.

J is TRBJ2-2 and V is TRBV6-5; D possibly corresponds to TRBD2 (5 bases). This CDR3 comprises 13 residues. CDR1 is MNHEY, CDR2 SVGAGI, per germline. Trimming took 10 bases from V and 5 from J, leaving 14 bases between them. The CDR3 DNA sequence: TGTGCCACCAATTACGGGGAAACCGGGGAGCTGTTTTTT. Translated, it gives CATNYGETGELFF.

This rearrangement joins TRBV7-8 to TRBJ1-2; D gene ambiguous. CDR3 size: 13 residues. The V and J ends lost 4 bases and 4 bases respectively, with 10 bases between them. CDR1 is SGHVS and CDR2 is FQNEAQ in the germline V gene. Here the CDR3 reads CASSSQVTYGYTF. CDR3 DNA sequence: TGTGCCAGCAGCTCCCAGGTTACCTATGGCTACACCTTC.

CDR3 coding DNA: TGCGCCAGCAGCCAAGAAACGGCGGCAGGGCAAGGCTACACCTTC. Its protein is CASSQETAAGQGYTF. The rearrangement joins TRBV4-1 to TRBJ1-2, with a tentative D call TRBD1 (5 bases). The V gene's germline CDR1 is MGHRA and CDR2 YSYEKL. V gave up 0 bases and J gave up 8 bases, with 16 bases separating them. The length of the CDR3 is 15 residues.

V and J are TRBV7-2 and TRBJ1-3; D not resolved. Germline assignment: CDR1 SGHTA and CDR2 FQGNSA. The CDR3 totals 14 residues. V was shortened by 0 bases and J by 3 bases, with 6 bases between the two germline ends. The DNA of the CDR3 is TGTGCCAGCAGCTTAGCTGCTGTTGGAAACACCATATATTTT. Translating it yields CASSLAAVGNTIYF.

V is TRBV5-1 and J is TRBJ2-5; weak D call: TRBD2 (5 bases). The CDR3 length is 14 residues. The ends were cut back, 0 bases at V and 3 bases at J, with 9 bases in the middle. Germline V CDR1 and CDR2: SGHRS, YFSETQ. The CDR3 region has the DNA TGCGCCAGCAGCTTGGATCCGGGGAAAGAGACCCAGTACTTC. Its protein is CASSLDPGKETQYF.

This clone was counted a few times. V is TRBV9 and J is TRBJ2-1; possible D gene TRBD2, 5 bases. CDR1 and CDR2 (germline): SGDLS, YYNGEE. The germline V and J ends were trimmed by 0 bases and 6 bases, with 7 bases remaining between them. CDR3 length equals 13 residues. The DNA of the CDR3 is TGTGCCAGCAGCGTAGTGGGGAGCAATGAGCAGTTCTTC. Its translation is CASSVVGSNEQFF.

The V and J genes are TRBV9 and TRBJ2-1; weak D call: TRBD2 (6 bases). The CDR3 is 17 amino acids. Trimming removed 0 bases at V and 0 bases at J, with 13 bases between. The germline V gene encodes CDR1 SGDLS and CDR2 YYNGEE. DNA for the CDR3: TGTGCCAGCAGCGTAGCCGGGGGTCCTAGCTCCTACAATGAGCAGTTCTTC. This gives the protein CASSVAGGPSSYNEQFF.

The CDR3 sequence is CASSSQRADTQYF. The CDR3 DNA is TGTGCCAGCTCCTCCCAGCGAGCAGATACGCAGTATTTT. This chain joins TRBV12-3 or TRBV12-4 and TRBJ2-3; no definite D call. Trimming cost V 8 bases and J 4 bases, with 13 bases left between them. CDR3 size: 13 residues.

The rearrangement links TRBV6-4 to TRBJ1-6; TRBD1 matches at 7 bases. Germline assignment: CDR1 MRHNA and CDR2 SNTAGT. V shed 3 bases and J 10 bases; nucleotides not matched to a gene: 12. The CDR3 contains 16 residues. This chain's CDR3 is CASSELGQPNLSPLHF. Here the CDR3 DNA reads TGTGCCAGCAGTGAACTGGGACAGCCCAACCTCTCACCCCTCCACTTT.

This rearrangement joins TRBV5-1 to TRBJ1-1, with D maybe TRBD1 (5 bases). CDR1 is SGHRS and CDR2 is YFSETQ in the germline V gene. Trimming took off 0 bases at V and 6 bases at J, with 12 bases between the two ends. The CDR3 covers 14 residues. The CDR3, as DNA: TGCGCCAGCAGCTTGGTTCGGGGGGAGGCTGAAGCTTTCTTT. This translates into CASSLVRGEAEAFF.

The CDR3 DNA follows: TGCAGTGCTAGTTCTATTTGGACAGGGGGCACTGAAGCTTTCTTT. This codes for CSASSIWTGGTEAFF. The chain is built from TRBV20-1 and TRBJ1-1; 10 nucleotides align to TRBD1. In germline, CDR1 is DFQATT, CDR2 SNEGSKA (reference sequence). The junction had 8 bases not matched to a gene; V was cut back by 3 bases and J by 4 bases. The CDR3 totals 15 residues.

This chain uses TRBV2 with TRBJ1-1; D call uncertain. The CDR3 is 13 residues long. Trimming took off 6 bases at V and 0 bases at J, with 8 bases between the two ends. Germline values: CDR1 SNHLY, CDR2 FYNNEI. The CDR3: CASSRSLNTEAFF. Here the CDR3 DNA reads TGTGCCAGCAGCCGCAGTTTGAACACTGAAGCTTTCTTT.

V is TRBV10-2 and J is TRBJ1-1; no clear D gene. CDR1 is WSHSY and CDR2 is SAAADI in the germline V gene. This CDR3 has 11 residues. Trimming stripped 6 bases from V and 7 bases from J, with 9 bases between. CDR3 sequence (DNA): TGCGCCAGCAGAACCGGGAATGAAGCTTTCTTT. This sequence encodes CASRTGNEAFF.